A single sample is the source of the 16 T cell receptor beta chains below, sequenced in a study of technical replicates of blood from a handful of donors. Some clones are missing from TCRdb's copy, which holds only in-frame ones; the method was immunoSEQ multiplex PCR. The sample contains about 67,000 clones, roughly 98% of which appear only once. The specimen was T cells isolated from PBMCs. The receptor source for this set is a human donor in good health.

The chain links TRBV19 to TRBJ2-7; 12 bases match TRBD2. V was pared by 6 bases and J by 0 bases, with 6 bases of the junction left unmatched. Germline V gene sequence: CDR1 LNHDA, CDR2 SQIVND (reference sequence). CDR3 length: 16 amino acids. The CDR3 DNA sequence: TGTGCCAGTAGCCAGACTAGCGGGGGCTTCTCCTACGAGCAGTACTTC. Protein: CASSQTSGGFSYEQYF. The variable domain in full, completed from reference TRBV19 and TRBJ2-7, reads DGGITQSPKYLFRKEGQNVTLSCEQNLNHDAMYWYRQDPGQGLRLIYYSQIVNDFQKGDIAEGYSVSREKKESFPLTVTSAQKNPTAFYLCASSQTSGGFSYEQYFGPGTRLTVT.

The genes are TRBV6-5 and TRBJ1-1, with 7 nucleotides matching TRBD1. CDR1 is MNHEY, CDR2 SVGAGI, per germline. The CDR3 totals 14 residues. J was trimmed by 3 bases and V by 0 bases; bases with no gene match: 1. DNA of the CDR3: TGTGCCAGCAGTTACTCAACAGGGGACACTGAAGCTTTCTTT. Translating it yields CASSYSTGDTEAFF.

This clone has a handful of counts. The chain carries TRBV29-1 and TRBJ1-2, with 7 bases identical to TRBD1. J gave up 2 bases and V 5 bases, and 5 bases lay outside the gene matches. The length of the CDR3 is 13 residues. Per the germline V gene, CDR1 is SQVTM and CDR2 is ANQGSEA. The CDR3: CSVPTGNNYGYTF. The CDR3, as DNA: TGCAGCGTTCCGACAGGGAACAACTATGGCTACACCTTC.

The CDR3: CASNLGQGDQPQHF. The CDR3 DNA reads as TGTGCCAGCAATTTAGGACAGGGAGATCAGCCCCAGCATTTT. The rearrangement joins TRBV6-6 to TRBJ1-5, with TRBD1 matching over 8 bases. The V gene end was trimmed by 7 bases and the J gene end by 5 bases; junction bases not matched to a gene: 7. This CDR3 contains 14 residues. The germline V gene encodes CDR1 MNHNY and CDR2 SVGAGI (reference sequence).

The V call is TRBV6-5, the J call TRBJ1-4, with 8 bases matching TRBD1. The germline gives CDR1 MNHEY, CDR2 SVGAGI. V was pared by 4 bases and J by 10 bases, with 5 bases of the junction left unmatched. CDR3 size: 13 residues. The CDR3 sequence is CASSSRGRGKLFF. The CDR3 coding sequence is TGTGCCAGCAGTTCCAGGGGGCGAGGAAAACTGTTTTTT.

V gene TRBV30 combines with J gene TRBJ1-2, with TRBD1 identical over 8 bases. Trimming cost V 0 bases and J 8 bases; bases outside gene matches: 8. The CDR3 spans 14 residues. The germline V gene encodes CDR1 GTSNPN and CDR2 SVGIG (reference sequence). The CDR3 region has the DNA TGTGCCTGGAGTGTACAGGGGGGGGCCGTCGGCTACACCTTC. Translated: CAWSVQGGAVGYTF.

The CDR3 protein is CASKSGHWGYTF. The DNA for the CDR3 is TGTGCCAGTAAATCGGGTCATTGGGGCTACACCTTC. The V gene is TRBV19, the J gene TRBJ1-2; D is unclear. This CDR3 has 12 residues. Trimming removed 7 bases from V and 8 bases from J, with 14 bases in between. The V gene's germline CDR1 is LNHDA and CDR2 SQIVND (reference sequence).

The rearrangement uses TRBV13 and TRBJ1-6; no clear D. Trimming stripped 5 bases from V and 10 bases from J, with 21 bases between. The CDR3 contains 16 residues. Germline V gene sequence: CDR1 PRHDT, CDR2 FYEKMQ (reference sequence). CDR3 nucleotide sequence: TGTGCCAGCAGCCCCCGACGGGCGCGGGCGTTCTCACCCCTCCACTTT. Translating gives CASSPRRARAFSPLHF.

The V gene is TRBV7-9, the J gene TRBJ2-7; 12 bases align to TRBD1. The CDR3 covers 15 residues. The junction had 5 bases not matched to a gene; V was cut back by 4 bases and J by 4 bases. The germline V gene encodes CDR1 SEHNR and CDR2 FQNEAQ (reference sequence). CDR3 residues: CASSSGQGAVYEQYF. The CDR3, as DNA: TGTGCCAGCAGCTCGGGACAGGGGGCTGTTTACGAGCAGTACTTC.

This rearrangement joins TRBV28 to TRBJ2-3, with 11 bases that match TRBD2. Per the germline V gene, CDR1 is MDHEN and CDR2 is SYDVKM. The CDR3 spans 12 residues. The V segment lost 3 bases and the J segment 14 bases; nucleotides outside the gene matches: 4. CDR3 sequence (DNA): TGTGCCAGCAGTTTCTGGACTAGCGGGCGGTATTTT. Translating it yields CASSFWTSGRYF.

This clone was recorded only once. V and J are TRBV27 and TRBJ2-7; a possible D gene is TRBD1 (6 bases). Germline V gene sequence: CDR1 MNHEY, CDR2 SMNVEV (reference sequence). There are 12 residues in the CDR3. The V end was cut by 2 bases, the J end by 5 bases, with 7 bases between. The CDR3 loop reads CASSLGGNEQYF. CDR3 sequence (DNA): TGTGCCAGCAGTTTAGGGGGCAACGAGCAGTACTTC.

The genes are TRBV6-5 and TRBJ2-7, with 7 nucleotides matching TRBD2. Germline lookup yields CDR1 MNHEY and CDR2 SVGAGI. There are 15 residues in the CDR3. The ends lost 0 bases at V and 6 bases at J; junction bases unmatched: 8. The CDR3 bases are TGTGCCAGCAGTTACTCCGGGACGGGAGGCCGCGAGCAGTACTTC. It encodes CASSYSGTGGREQYF.

With respect to this clone: One end of the junction does not line up with germline, which may come from a read error. The chain combines TRBV30 with TRBJ2-4, with D perhaps matching TRBD2 (6 bases). From germline, CDR1 is GTSNPN and CDR2 SVGIG (reference sequence). The CDR3 sequence is 12 residues long. The CDR3 region is CAWRLEGTHADF. The CDR3 DNA follows: TGTGCCTGGAGGCTGGAGGGGACCCACGCGGACTTC.

V usage is TRBV5-1 and J usage is TRBJ1-1; TRBD1 is a possible D gene (5 bases). Trimming cost V 1 base and J 5 bases, with 9 bases left between them. Germline assignment: CDR1 SGHRS and CDR2 YFSETQ. This CDR3 has 13 residues. In DNA form, the CDR3 reads TGCGCCAGCAGCTTGTCGGGGGGTACTGAAGCTTTCTTT. It encodes CASSLSGGTEAFF.

The rearrangement joins TRBV19 to TRBJ1-1; D is possibly TRBD1 (5 bases). The CDR3 consists of 15 residues. Germline V gene data show CDR1 as LNHDA and CDR2 as SQIVND (reference sequence). The germline V and J ends were trimmed by 3 bases and 5 bases, with 16 bases remaining between them. The CDR3 protein is CASSIVDLSGTEAFF. The DNA for the CDR3 is TGTGCCAGTAGTATTGTGGATCTCTCAGGGACTGAAGCTTTCTTT.

This clone occurred once. This rearrangement joins TRBV6-5 to TRBJ1-2; D not certain. CDR1 is MNHEY, CDR2 SVGAGI, per germline. The CDR3 has 14 amino acids. Trimming stripped 5 bases from V and 4 bases from J, with 14 bases between. In nucleotides, the CDR3 is TGTGCCAGCAGTCACCAAGATACTCGCTATGGCTACACCTTC. Amino acid sequence: CASSHQDTRYGYTF.